This T cell receptor beta chain was profiled in a study of cytomegalovirus exposure and HLA in healthy donors. In the PCR, 60 Vbeta and 13 Jbeta primers were used. This table comes from immunoSEQ multiplex PCR, and its TCRdb copy is limited to in-frame clones, with some not included. The table records 200,000 or so clones, 76% of them present only once. The germline gives CDR1 KGHSH, CDR2 LQKENI. Trimming removed 3 bases at V and 2 bases at J, with 11 bases between. The CDR3 loop spans 14 amino acids. The chain is built from TRBV18 and TRBJ2-7; tentatively, D is TRBD2 (5 bases). This receptor was obtained from a man aged 18 to 30 in good health and CMV-seronegative. The sequenced sample was PBMCs. This chain's CDR3 is CASSPTGYTYEQYF. Here the CDR3 DNA reads TGTGCCAGCTCACCGACGGGGTATACCTACGAGCAGTACTTC.